One and the same sample provided the 13 T cell receptor beta chains below, sequenced in a study of cytomegalovirus exposure and HLA in healthy donors. With 60 Vbeta and 13 Jbeta primers, the PCR was carried out. This table comes from immunoSEQ multiplex PCR, and its TCRdb copy is limited to in-frame clones, with some not included. Here the sample spans nearly 100,000 clones, about 72% being singletons. Material: PBMCs. The receptors were gathered from a woman aged 60 to 75 in good health and CMV-seropositive.

The chain has TRBV6-5 and TRBJ2-2, with D uncertain. The CDR3 contains 14 residues. Germline V gene lookup returns CDR1 MNHEY and CDR2 SVGAGI. Trimming took off 6 bases at V and 6 bases at J, with 14 bases between the two ends. CDR3 in DNA: TGTGCCAGCAGCCCCCCCCGGGTAGCCGGGGAGCTGTTTTTT. It is translated as CASSPPRVAGELFF.

The chain carries TRBV4-1 and TRBJ2-7; 8 bases fit TRBD2. Germline CDR1 MGHRA, CDR2 YSYEKL. V lost 6 bases, J lost 2 bases, and 12 bases stayed unmatched. This CDR3 has 16 amino acids. The CDR3 region is CASSQGGGRRTYEQYF. The CDR3 coding sequence is TGCGCCAGCAGTCAGGGCGGGGGGCGCCGAACCTACGAGCAGTACTTC.

The chain has TRBV7-2 and TRBJ2-4, with TRBD1 matching 11 bases. Looked up from germline, CDR1 is SGHTA and CDR2 is FQGNSA. J lost 2 bases, V lost 5 bases, and 8 bases had no gene match. The CDR3 is made up of 17 amino acids. CDR3 DNA: TGTGCCAGCAGCGGACAGGGGGCAAGTTGGCCCAAAAACATTCAGTACTTC. Residues: CASSGQGASWPKNIQYF.

V and J are TRBV7-9 and TRBJ2-5; the D is unclear. Trimming left V 6 bases short and J 1 base short, with 15 bases between. Germline V gives CDR1 SEHNR, CDR2 FQNEAQ (reference sequence). This CDR3 comprises 15 residues. CDR3: CASRPRDQLQETQYF. The CDR3 region has the DNA TGTGCCAGCAGGCCTAGAGACCAACTCCAAGAGACCCAGTACTTC.

The gene calls are TRBV27 and TRBJ1-3; 7 bases are shared with TRBD1. Germline V gives CDR1 MNHEY, CDR2 SMNVEV (reference sequence). The CDR3 runs 16 residues. Trimming took 5 bases from V and 0 from J; bases not matched to a gene: 7. Here the CDR3 DNA reads TGTGCCAGCAGTCCGACAGGGTGGAACTCTGGAAACACCATATATTTT. Translation: CASSPTGWNSGNTIYF.

This clone appeared a few times. This chain uses TRBV18 with TRBJ2-7, with D possibly being TRBD2 (6 bases). This CDR3 has 14 residues. CDR1 is KGHSH, CDR2 LQKENI, per germline. V dropped 3 bases and J dropped 4 bases, with 13 bases sitting between them. The CDR3 is CASSPLGLEYEQYF. The CDR3 bases are TGTGCCAGCTCACCTCTGGGACTCGAGTACGAGCAGTACTTC.

The chain recombines TRBV30 with TRBJ1-2; D is undetermined. Trimming removed 3 bases from V and 1 base from J, with 21 bases in between. CDR3 length: 17 residues. Germline V gene sequence: CDR1 GTSNPN, CDR2 SVGIG (reference sequence). DNA of the CDR3: TGTGCCTGGAGCAGTTTTATCAGGCTGAAGATTAACTATGGCTACACCTTC. Translating it yields CAWSSFIRLKINYGYTF. The variable domain in full, with the rest retrieved from reference TRBV30 and TRBJ1-2, is SQTIHQWPATLVQPVGSPLSLECTVEGTSNPNLYWYRQAAGRGLQLLFYSVGIGQISSEVPQNLSASRPQDRQFILSSKKLLLSDSGFYLCAWSSFIRLKINYGYTFGSGTRLTVV.

Concerning this clone: Germline is not matched at one junction end, which may reflect a read error. The chain joins TRBV7-9 to TRBJ1-2; possible D gene TRBD1, 5 bases. CDR1 SEHNR and CDR2 FQNEAQ come from the germline V gene (reference sequence). The CDR3 has 12 amino acids. The CDR3 DNA reads TGTTCCAGCAGCCCAGACAGCGATGGCTACACCTTC. It yields the protein CSSSPDSDGYTF.

The gene calls are TRBV29-1 and TRBJ1-1; the D is unclear. CDR1 and CDR2 (germline): SQVTM, ANQGSEA. The length of the CDR3 is 11 residues. The ends were cut back, 2 bases at V and 10 bases at J, with 11 bases in the middle. CDR3 sequence: CSVESPRGAFF. The CDR3 DNA follows: TGCAGCGTTGAAAGCCCCCGGGGAGCTTTCTTT.

As to this clone: This specimen includes other DNA sequences encoding the same CDR3. The V gene is TRBV28, the J gene TRBJ1-2; a weak D match, TRBD1 (5 bases). From germline, CDR1 is MDHEN and CDR2 SYDVKM. V lost 3 bases and J 5 bases, leaving 13 bases between the germline ends. The CDR3 sequence is 14 residues long. Here the CDR3 reads CASSFGAGDYGYTF. Written as DNA, the CDR3 is TGTGCCAGCAGTTTTGGGGCGGGAGATTATGGCTACACCTTC.

The chain is built from TRBV10-1 and TRBJ2-7, with D maybe TRBD1 (5 bases). The germline V gene has CDR1 WNHNN and CDR2 SYGVQD (reference sequence). V was shortened by 0 bases and J by 6 bases, with 18 bases between the two germline ends. This CDR3 is built from 16 residues. CDR3 DNA: TGCGCCAGCAGTGAGTCGGGGCGGTTGCCCTCCGGCGAGCAGTACTTC. It is translated as CASSESGRLPSGEQYF.

This clone was observed a few times. The chain carries TRBV28 and TRBJ2-3; D perhaps matches TRBD1 (6 bases). This CDR3 contains 15 residues. CDR1 is MDHEN, CDR2 SYDVKM, per germline. V was pared by 4 bases and J by 3 bases, with 14 bases between. As DNA, the CDR3 is TGTGCCAGCAGTTCCCCTCAGGGGATGACAGATACGCAGTATTTT. The encoded protein is CASSSPQGMTDTQYF.

The V and J genes are TRBV2 and TRBJ2-2; D possibly corresponds to TRBD1 (7 bases). Germline-derived CDR1 and CDR2 are SNHLY and FYNNEI. V lost 6 bases and J 5 bases, leaving 13 bases between the germline ends. This CDR3 spans 14 amino acids. The DNA of the CDR3 is TGTGCCAGCAGAGCACAGGGGAGGACCGGGGAGCTGTTTTTT. It is translated as CASRAQGRTGELFF.